This T cell receptor (beta chain) derives from a study of control samples from healthy donors and cancer patients. The protocol was immunoSEQ multiplex PCR, while the TCRdb copy is restricted to in-frame clones and leaves out a portion. The sample lists some 140,000 clones, about 85% occurring once. Germline V gives CDR1 GTSNPN, CDR2 SVGIG (reference sequence). With 3 bases removed from V and 0 bases from J, the gap between germline ends came to 6 bases. This CDR3 is built from 13 residues. Source material: blood. This TCR was sampled from a woman between 25 and 40 years old in good health. The chain couples TRBV30 to TRBJ2-1, with D hard to call. CDR3 in amino acids: CAWRTSSYNEQFF. CDR3 nucleotide sequence: TGTGCCTGGAGAACGAGCTCCTACAATGAGCAGTTCTTC.